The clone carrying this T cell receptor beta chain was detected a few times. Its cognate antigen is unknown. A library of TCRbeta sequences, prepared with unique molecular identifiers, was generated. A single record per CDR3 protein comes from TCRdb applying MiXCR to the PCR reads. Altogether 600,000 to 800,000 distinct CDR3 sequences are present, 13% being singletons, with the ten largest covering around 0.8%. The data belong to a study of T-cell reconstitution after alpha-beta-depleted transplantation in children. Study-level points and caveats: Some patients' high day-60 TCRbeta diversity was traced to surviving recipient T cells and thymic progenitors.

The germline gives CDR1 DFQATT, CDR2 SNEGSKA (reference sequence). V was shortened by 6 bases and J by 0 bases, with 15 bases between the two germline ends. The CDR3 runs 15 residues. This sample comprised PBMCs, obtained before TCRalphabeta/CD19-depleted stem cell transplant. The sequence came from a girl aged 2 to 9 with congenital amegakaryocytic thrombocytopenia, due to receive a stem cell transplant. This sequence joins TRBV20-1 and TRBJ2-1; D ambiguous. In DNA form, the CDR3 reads TGCAGTGCCTGTCCTTACACGAGCTCCTACAATGAGCAGTTCTTC. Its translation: CSACPYTSSYNEQFF.